Listed below are T cell receptor beta chains from one sample, sequenced in a study of PD-L1 blockade in urothelial cancer. Libraries were prepared by immunoSEQ multiplex PCR; TCRdb keeps only in-frame clonotypes and omits some of them. Of 70,000 or so clones detected, 70% to 90% appear once; the ten largest clones hold 3.4%. Sequenced material: PBMCs, taken around atezolizumab (anti-PD-L1) treatment. Every receptor here comes from a man aged 55-75 years with urothelial cancer. The CDR3 runs from the conserved cysteine through the conserved F or W. D genes are given only for firm matches. Clone size is given for some rows only: seen once, a few or many times, or a class if the clone is expanded.

CDR3nt: TGTGCCAGTAGGCGTTCGTCCGGGACAGGGGGCTACGAGCAGTACTTC
CDR3aa: CASRRSSGTGGYEQYF
v_gene: TRBV19
abundance: -
j_gene: TRBJ2-7
d_gene: TRBD1

CDR3nt: TGTGCCAGTAGTACCTCGGGGGACACTGAAGCTTTCTTT
CDR3aa: CASSTSGDTEAFF
v_gene: TRBV19
abundance: -
j_gene: TRBJ1-1
d_gene: -

CDR3nt: TGTGCCAGCACTCCGGGACTACGTGGAGATACGCAGTATTTT
CDR3aa: CASTPGLRGDTQYF
v_gene: TRBV7-3
abundance: -
j_gene: TRBJ2-3
d_gene: TRBD2

CDR3nt: TGTGCCAGCTCACTTAGACAGGGCACTGAAGCTTTCTTT
CDR3aa: CASSLRQGTEAFF
v_gene: TRBV18
abundance: -
j_gene: TRBJ1-1
d_gene: TRBD1

CDR3nt: TGTGCCAGCAGTGACCCATCGACAGGGATGGGCACTGAAGCTTTCTTT
CDR3aa: CASSDPSTGMGTEAFF
v_gene: TRBV6-1
abundance: -
j_gene: TRBJ1-1
d_gene: TRBD1

CDR3nt: TGTGCCAGCAGCTCCGTCTTGACAAGCTATGGCTACACCTTC
CDR3aa: CASSSVLTSYGYTF
v_gene: TRBV11-2
abundance: -
j_gene: TRBJ1-2
d_gene: -

CDR3nt: TGTGCCTGGAGGAGAAAGGACAGGGTCTACGAGCAGTACTTC
CDR3aa: CAWRRKDRVYEQYF
v_gene: TRBV30
abundance: -
j_gene: TRBJ2-7
d_gene: TRBD1

CDR3nt: TGTGCCAGCAGCGTAGGTAGCGGGGGGGCCCGCGAGCAGTTCTTC
CDR3aa: CASSVGSGGAREQFF
v_gene: TRBV9
abundance: -
j_gene: TRBJ2-1
d_gene: TRBD2

CDR3nt: TGTGCCAGCAGCTTATCCGGGGGGGCCCTGAACGAGCAGTACTTC
CDR3aa: CASSLSGGALNEQYF
v_gene: TRBV7-9
abundance: -
j_gene: TRBJ2-7
d_gene: TRBD2

CDR3nt: TGCAGCGTAGCCAATGCGGACAGGGCACCGACTAACTATGGCTACACCTTC
CDR3aa: CSVANADRAPTNYGYTF
v_gene: TRBV29-1
abundance: -
j_gene: TRBJ1-2
d_gene: TRBD1

CDR3nt: TGTGCCAGCAGGGCCGACAGGGGCAATCAGCCCCAGCATTTT
CDR3aa: CASRADRGNQPQHF
v_gene: TRBV28
abundance: -
j_gene: TRBJ1-5
d_gene: TRBD1

CDR3nt: TGTGCCAGCAGTTCACAGCAAGAGACCCAGTACTTC
CDR3aa: CASSSQQETQYF
v_gene: TRBV28
abundance: -
j_gene: TRBJ2-5
d_gene: -

CDR3nt: TGTGCCAGCAGCGCCGGACAGGGGATAGGGCAGTACTTC
CDR3aa: CASSAGQGIGQYF
v_gene: TRBV5-5
abundance: -
j_gene: TRBJ2-7
d_gene: TRBD1

CDR3nt: TGTGCCAGCAGTCCCTATGGCGGGAGAAGCGACGAGCAGTACTTC
CDR3aa: CASSPYGGRSDEQYF
v_gene: TRBV2
abundance: -
j_gene: TRBJ2-7
d_gene: TRBD2

CDR3nt: TGTGCCAGCAGCCTAGGACAGGGGGCGTACGAGCAGTACTTC
CDR3aa: CASSLGQGAYEQYF
v_gene: TRBV6-5
abundance: -
j_gene: TRBJ2-7
d_gene: TRBD1

CDR3nt: TGTGCCACCAGCAGCCGGGACTCCAAGAGCTACACCTTC
CDR3aa: CATSSRDSKSYTF
v_gene: TRBV15
abundance: -
j_gene: TRBJ1-2
d_gene: -

CDR3nt: TGTGCCAGCAGTAATGGACAGGGCCAGCATGGCTACACCTTC
CDR3aa: CASSNGQGQHGYTF
v_gene: TRBV6-5
abundance: once
j_gene: TRBJ1-2
d_gene: TRBD1

CDR3nt: TGCGCCAGCGGAGCCGGGGGTTACAATGAGCAGTTCTTC
CDR3aa: CASGAGGYNEQFF
v_gene: TRBV10-1
abundance: -
j_gene: TRBJ2-1
d_gene: -

CDR3nt: TGCGCCAGCAGCCGCCGGACAGGGATCGCGGGAGGGCAAGAGACCCAGTACTTC
CDR3aa: CASSRRTGIAGGQETQYF
v_gene: TRBV4-1
abundance: once
j_gene: TRBJ2-5
d_gene: -

CDR3nt: TGTGCCAGCAGTGACTCTCTGGGACAGGATGCAACTAATGAAAAACTGTTTTTT
CDR3aa: CASSDSLGQDATNEKLFF
v_gene: TRBV6-4
abundance: -
j_gene: TRBJ1-4
d_gene: TRBD1

CDR3nt: TGCGCCAGCTCCCAAGGGACTAGCGGGAGCGATGAGCAGTTCTTC
CDR3aa: CASSQGTSGSDEQFF
v_gene: TRBV10-1
abundance: -
j_gene: TRBJ2-1
d_gene: TRBD2

CDR3nt: TGTGCCAGCAGCCAATCCTTGGGACAGGGTTTGCACGAGCAGTACTTC
CDR3aa: CASSQSLGQGLHEQYF
v_gene: TRBV14
abundance: -
j_gene: TRBJ2-7
d_gene: TRBD1

CDR3nt: TGTGCCAGCAGCTTAGCGGAGGGGGCGGAGCAGTACTTC
CDR3aa: CASSLAEGAEQYF
v_gene: TRBV11-2
abundance: -
j_gene: TRBJ2-7
d_gene: -

CDR3nt: TGCGCCAGCAGCCAAGATCGGGGACAGGGTAGCAATCAGCCCCAGCATTTT
CDR3aa: CASSQDRGQGSNQPQHF
v_gene: TRBV4-1
abundance: -
j_gene: TRBJ1-5
d_gene: TRBD1

CDR3nt: TGTGCCAGCAGCCCCGACTTCTACGAGCAGTACTTC
CDR3aa: CASSPDFYEQYF
v_gene: TRBV7-2
abundance: -
j_gene: TRBJ2-7
d_gene: -

CDR3nt: TGTGCCAGCAGCTTAGCGAAAGGCAGTGATTTGAGGTCTGGTGGCTACACCTTC
CDR3aa: CASSLAKGSDLRSGGYTF
v_gene: TRBV7-9
abundance: -
j_gene: TRBJ1-2
d_gene: -

CDR3nt: TGTGCCAGCAGCGTAGGGGGACAGGGGGTATTCGGCACTGAAGCTTTCTTT
CDR3aa: CASSVGGQGVFGTEAFF
v_gene: TRBV9
abundance: -
j_gene: TRBJ1-1
d_gene: TRBD1

CDR3nt: TGTGCCAGCAGCTTAACCGGGTCCCCGCGCGAGCAGTACTTC
CDR3aa: CASSLTGSPREQYF
v_gene: TRBV7-2
abundance: -
j_gene: TRBJ2-7
d_gene: -

CDR3nt: TGTGCCAGCAGCCGGAGCGGGAGTAGTACAGATACGCAGTATTTT
CDR3aa: CASSRSGSSTDTQYF
v_gene: TRBV11-2
abundance: -
j_gene: TRBJ2-3
d_gene: TRBD2

CDR3nt: TGCGCCAGCAGCTTGGGGGAGCAGGGGCAAGGCTACACCTTC
CDR3aa: CASSLGEQGQGYTF
v_gene: TRBV5-1
abundance: once
j_gene: TRBJ1-2
d_gene: -

CDR3nt: TGTGCCAGCAGGACGGGACAGGGGGCTTTCGCCGCTTTCTTT
CDR3aa: CASRTGQGAFAAFF
v_gene: TRBV6-1
abundance: -
j_gene: TRBJ1-1
d_gene: TRBD1

CDR3nt: TGTGCCAGCATCCCCACGGGACTAGCGGGGAGTGAGCAGTTCTTC
CDR3aa: CASIPTGLAGSEQFF
v_gene: TRBV5-4
abundance: once
j_gene: TRBJ2-1
d_gene: TRBD2

CDR3nt: TGCGCCAGCAGCTCCCTAGCGGGGGGGCTCATAGAGACCGGGGAGCTGTTTTTT
CDR3aa: CASSSLAGGLIETGELFF
v_gene: TRBV4-1
abundance: -
j_gene: TRBJ2-2
d_gene: TRBD2

CDR3nt: TGTGCCAGCAGCGTAGCTACAGGGCAGTTCTATGGCTACACCTTC
CDR3aa: CASSVATGQFYGYTF
v_gene: TRBV9
abundance: -
j_gene: TRBJ1-2
d_gene: -

CDR3nt: TGTGCCTGGAGTGTACGTACGGTTAGCACAGATACGCAGTATTTT
CDR3aa: CAWSVRTVSTDTQYF
v_gene: TRBV30
abundance: -
j_gene: TRBJ2-3
d_gene: -

CDR3nt: TGCGCCAGCAGCCACCGCTTGTCAGGGGGGAGCTCTGGGGCCAACGTCCTGACTTTC
CDR3aa: CASSHRLSGGSSGANVLTF
v_gene: TRBV4-1
abundance: -
j_gene: TRBJ2-6
d_gene: -

CDR3nt: TGTGCCAGCCATAATACCGCTCAGGTTGTCCACGAGCAGTACTTC
CDR3aa: CASHNTAQVVHEQYF
v_gene: TRBV28
abundance: -
j_gene: TRBJ2-7
d_gene: -

CDR3nt: TGTGCCAGCAGCCAAGATCAAAGGGACAGCAGGGGTAAGGTAAATGAGCAGTTCTTC
CDR3aa: CASSQDQRDSRGKVNEQFF
v_gene: TRBV14
abundance: -
j_gene: TRBJ2-1
d_gene: TRBD1

CDR3nt: TGTGCCAGTAGTCCCTCGGGGTTCGAAAACACCATATATTTT
CDR3aa: CASSPSGFENTIYF
v_gene: TRBV19
abundance: -
j_gene: TRBJ1-3
d_gene: -

CDR3nt: TGTGCCAGCAGTTCGGGAGGTGAGCAGTTCTTC
CDR3aa: CASSSGGEQFF
v_gene: TRBV6-1
abundance: -
j_gene: TRBJ2-1
d_gene: TRBD2

CDR3nt: TGTGCCAGTAGTATGACAGGGTGGAATTCACCCCTCCACTTT
CDR3aa: CASSMTGWNSPLHF
v_gene: TRBV19
abundance: -
j_gene: TRBJ1-6
d_gene: TRBD1

CDR3nt: TGTGCCAGCAGCTTCTCGGACAGGCCATCAGGGGATTTC
CDR3aa: CASSFSDRPSGDF
v_gene: TRBV5-4
abundance: -
j_gene: TRBJ1-2
d_gene: TRBD1

CDR3nt: TGTGCCAGCGAGAAGTCCGGGACAGCTGATAACTATGGCTACACCTTC
CDR3aa: CASEKSGTADNYGYTF
v_gene: TRBV6-4
abundance: -
j_gene: TRBJ1-2
d_gene: TRBD1

CDR3nt: TGTGCCAGCAGCTTAGCGCTGGGGCTAGGAAGGAACACTGAAGCTTTCTTT
CDR3aa: CASSLALGLGRNTEAFF
v_gene: TRBV7-9
abundance: -
j_gene: TRBJ1-1
d_gene: -

CDR3nt: TGCGCCAGCAGCTCCCAGGGGCAGAACACTGAAGCTTTCTTT
CDR3aa: CASSSQGQNTEAFF
v_gene: TRBV5-1
abundance: -
j_gene: TRBJ1-1
d_gene: -

CDR3nt: TGTGCCAGCAGCCAAGATCCTAGGAATTCACCCCTCCACTTT
CDR3aa: CASSQDPRNSPLHF
v_gene: TRBV4-2
abundance: -
j_gene: TRBJ1-6
d_gene: -

CDR3nt: TGTGCCAGCAGTACTAGTCGCAATGAGCAGTTCTTC
CDR3aa: CASSTSRNEQFF
v_gene: TRBV28
abundance: -
j_gene: TRBJ2-1
d_gene: -

CDR3nt: TGTGCCAGCAGTTTATTGGCACAGAAGACCCAGTACTTC
CDR3aa: CASSLLAQKTQYF
v_gene: TRBV28
abundance: once
j_gene: TRBJ2-5
d_gene: -

CDR3nt: TGTGCCAGCAGCTTAGCGGGGGGCTACAATGAGCAGTTCTTC
CDR3aa: CASSLAGGYNEQFF
v_gene: TRBV7-9
abundance: -
j_gene: TRBJ2-1
d_gene: -